This T cell receptor beta chain was recorded in a study of T-cell reconstitution after alpha-beta-depleted transplantation in children. Using unique molecular identifiers, the investigators prepared the TCRbeta library. TCRdb reanalysed the PCR reads using MiXCR and keeps one entry per CDR3 protein. Seen here are a few hundred thousand distinct CDR3 sequences, 25% to 30% observed once, and the top ten hold about a third. Trimming took 4 bases from V and 0 from J; bases not matched to a gene: 3. CDR1 and CDR2 from the germline V gene are MGHRA and YSYEKL. The CDR3 extends over 15 amino acids. Findings and limits, study-wide: Surviving recipient T cells and intrathymic progenitors accounted for some patients' high TCRbeta diversity at day 60. After transplant, at about two months, alpha-beta T cells were reportedly derived from several hundred expanded graft clones. A year post-transplant, T-cell counts and diversity derived mostly from newly produced T cells.

In its sample, this clonotype was seen a few times. Its antigen remains unknown. This receptor was obtained from a boy in the first two years of life with Wiskott-Aldrich syndrome, due to receive a stem cell transplant. The chain is built from TRBV4-1 and TRBJ1-1; 9 nucleotides line up with TRBD1. Specimen: PBMCs, collected before TCRalphabeta/CD19-depleted stem cell transplant. CDR3 sequence: CASSRGQGLNTEAFF. In DNA form, the CDR3 reads TGCGCCAGCAGCCGGGGACAGGGACTGAACACTGAAGCTTTCTTT.